Listed below are T cell receptor beta chains from one sample, sequenced in a study of T-cell reconstitution after alpha-beta-depleted transplantation in children. MiXCR, run by TCRdb on the PCR reads, gives a single entry per CDR3 protein. The sample lists 450,000 to 600,000 distinct CDR3 sequences; roughly 13% were seen once. The sequenced sample was PBMCs, mostly from graft donor cells, obtained 360 days after TCRalphabeta/CD19-depleted stem cell transplant. The receptors shown here come from a male patient under 18 who had a stem cell transplant for acute myeloid leukemia, so the T cells may come from the graft donor. CDR3s include the opening cysteine and the closing phenylalanine or tryptophan. The D gene is left open where the match is weak. Not every row has a clone size; where given, it reads once, few, many or a size class.

clone size | D gene | J gene | V gene | CDR3 DNA | CDR3 protein
few | TRBD1 | TRBJ1-2 | TRBV18 | TGTGCCAGCTCACCGAAGGACAGGGTGGGCTACACCTTC | CASSPKDRVGYTF
NA | NA | TRBJ2-5 | TRBV6-1 | TGTGCCAGCAGTCCGGGTGGGCCTGGCAAGACCCAGTACTTC | CASSPGGPGKTQYF
few | TRBD1 | TRBJ1-4 | TRBV29-1 | TGCAGCGGGACAGGGGGAAGTAATGAAAAACTGTTTTTT | CSGTGGSNEKLFF
few | TRBD1 | TRBJ2-4 | TRBV11-2 | TGTGCCAGCAGCTTAGTAGGAGACGGACAGGGGGCGCATTTGAACATTCAGTACTTC | CASSLVGDGQGAHLNIQYF
many | NA | TRBJ1-5 | TRBV12-3/TRBV12-4 | TGTGCCAGCACTCTTGATTTAGGGTATAGCAATCAGCCCCAGCATTTT | CASTLDLGYSNQPQHF
NA | NA | TRBJ2-1 | TRBV19 | TGTGCCAGTAGACCCAGGGGTAGCATCTCCTACAATGAGCAGTTCTTC | CASRPRGSISYNEQFF
NA | TRBD2 | TRBJ2-1 | TRBV25-1 | TGTGCCAGCAGTTTTAGCGGGAGGGCCAGCTCCTACAATGAGCAGTTCTTC | CASSFSGRASSYNEQFF
few | NA | TRBJ2-3 | TRBV20-1 | TGCAGTGCTGCGCCGGGGAGCACAGATACGCAGTATTTT | CSAAPGSTDTQYF
NA | NA | TRBJ1-2 | TRBV29-1 | TGCAGCGGGAATCAGGAGGTGGGCTATGGCTACACCTTC | CSGNQEVGYGYTF
NA | TRBD1 | TRBJ1-1 | TRBV28 | TGTGCCAGCAGTTTATCGTGGGTGGGGACAGGGGCTATGAACACTGAAGCTTTCTTT | CASSLSWVGTGAMNTEAFF
few | TRBD2 | TRBJ2-7 | TRBV18 | TGTGCCAGCTCACCGGGACTAGTTCAGTACGAGCAGTACTTC | CASSPGLVQYEQYF
many | NA | TRBJ2-3 | TRBV7-9 | TGTGCCAGCAGCAAGAGCCCACAGTTCATGAGCACAGATACGCAGTATTTT | CASSKSPQFMSTDTQYF
NA | NA | TRBJ2-1 | TRBV20-1 | TGCTGTGCTAGAGGGGATGTATCTAGCAAGGGGCTTGGCTACAATGAGCAGTTCTTC | CCARGDVSSKGLGYNEQFF
few | NA | TRBJ1-1 | TRBV2 | TGTGCCAGCAGTGACGAAGGGGACACTGAAGCTTTCTTT | CASSDEGDTEAFF
few | NA | TRBJ1-1 | TRBV18 | TGTGCCAGCTCACCACCAACGGGGCTCAGCACTGAAGCTTTCTTT | CASSPPTGLSTEAFF
few | TRBD1 | TRBJ1-3 | TRBV4-3 | TGCGCCAGCAGCCAAGAGGGACAGGGTGAAAACACCATATATTTT | CASSQEGQGENTIYF
few | NA | TRBJ2-4 | TRBV30 | TGTGCCTGGAGTGTACTTGCGGGACGGGACATTCAGTACTTC | CAWSVLAGRDIQYF
few | TRBD1 | TRBJ2-7 | TRBV29-1 | TGCAGCGTTGAACTCCGGGGGACAGGAAAGTACGAGCAGTACTTC | CSVELRGTGKYEQYF
few | TRBD2 | TRBJ2-2 | TRBV5-1 | TGCGCCAGCAGCTTTAGGGGATTGGCTAGCGGGAACACCGGGGAGCTGTTTTTT | CASSFRGLASGNTGELFF
few | TRBD2 | TRBJ2-3 | TRBV6-1 | TGTGCCAGCAGTCCCCTCTTCCGGGAGGTGACAGATACGCAGTATTTT | CASSPLFREVTDTQYF
many | NA | TRBJ2-1 | TRBV29-1 | TGCAGCGTTGATCGGGACACCTACAATGAGCAGTTCTTC | CSVDRDTYNEQFF
few | TRBD1 | TRBJ2-4 | TRBV10-3 | TGTGCCATCAGTGAGACAGTAAAGGGGGCGGCGGAAAACATTCAGTACTTC | CAISETVKGAAENIQYF
many | NA | TRBJ2-4 | TRBV12-3/TRBV12-4 | TGTGCCAGCAGCCCTTTTAGAAGTACCAAAAACATTCAGTACTTC | CASSPFRSTKNIQYF
NA | TRBD1 | TRBJ2-2 | TRBV7-3 | TGTGCCAGCAGCTCCGCCCGGGACAGGGTCGTTGGCGGGGAGCTGTTTTTT | CASSSARDRVVGGELFF
few | NA | TRBJ2-3 | TRBV28 | TGTGCCAGCAGTTCACCAGAGAAGATCACAGATACGCAGTATTTT | CASSSPEKITDTQYF
few | NA | TRBJ2-1 | TRBV20-1 | TGCAGTGCTAGAGATCTTGTCAGAACCTACAATGAGCAGTTCTTC | CSARDLVRTYNEQFF
few | NA | TRBJ2-5 | TRBV5-1 | TGCGCCAGCAGCTTGGAAGGCATGGGGGAGACCCAGTACTTC | CASSLEGMGETQYF
NA | NA | TRBJ2-3 | TRBV7-2 | TGTGCCAGCAGCCTAGAACAGGCGTATAGCACAGATACGCAGTATTTT | CASSLEQAYSTDTQYF
NA | NA | TRBJ2-7 | TRBV20-1 | TGCAGTGCTAGAGGGGGGGGAGGGGGCTACGAGCAGTACTTC | CSARGGGGGYEQYF
NA | TRBD1 | TRBJ2-5 | TRBV19 | TGTGCCAGTAGTCCGCCCGGGACAGGGGGGGAGACCCAGTACTTC | CASSPPGTGGETQYF
NA | TRBD2 | TRBJ2-1 | TRBV25-1 | TGTGCCAGCAGTGGTTTAGCGGGGGCTTACAATGAGCAGTTCTTC | CASSGLAGAYNEQFF
NA | TRBD1 | TRBJ1-1 | TRBV28 | TGTGCCAGCAGCCACCCGGGACAGGGGAGGGCTGAAGCTTTCTTT | CASSHPGQGRAEAFF
NA | NA | TRBJ1-1 | TRBV7-2 | TGTGCCAGCAGCCCTCTCACAGTGTCTGTCACTGAAGCTTTCTTT | CASSPLTVSVTEAFF
many | NA | TRBJ2-5 | TRBV5-1 | TGCGCCAGCAGCTTGTCACCGGGGTTGGAGACCCAGTACTTC | CASSLSPGLETQYF
NA | NA | TRBJ2-7 | TRBV5-1 | TGCGCCAGCATCTTGGCGATGGATTTCCACGAGCAGTACTTC | CASILAMDFHEQYF
many | NA | TRBJ1-5 | TRBV6-2/TRBV6-3 | TGTGCCAGCAGTTACGGGCCCAGTTACATGGTAAATCAGCCCCAGCATTTT | CASSYGPSYMVNQPQHF
NA | TRBD1 | TRBJ2-7 | TRBV7-9 | TGTGCCAGCAGCCATGACGGGACAGCCTACGAGCAGTACTTC | CASSHDGTAYEQYF
NA | NA | TRBJ1-1 | TRBV7-2 | TGTGCCAGCAGCTTAGGGGGTTTGGTACTAGTGAACACTGAAGCTTTCTTT | CASSLGGLVLVNTEAFF
few | TRBD2 | TRBJ2-1 | TRBV4-3 | TGCGCCAGCAGCCAAGACTTCCGGGGGGATGAGCAGTTCTTC | CASSQDFRGDEQFF
few | NA | TRBJ2-5 | TRBV5-5 | TGTGCCAGCAGCGTTCTGGGGCCCCCAGAGACCCAGTACTTC | CASSVLGPPETQYF